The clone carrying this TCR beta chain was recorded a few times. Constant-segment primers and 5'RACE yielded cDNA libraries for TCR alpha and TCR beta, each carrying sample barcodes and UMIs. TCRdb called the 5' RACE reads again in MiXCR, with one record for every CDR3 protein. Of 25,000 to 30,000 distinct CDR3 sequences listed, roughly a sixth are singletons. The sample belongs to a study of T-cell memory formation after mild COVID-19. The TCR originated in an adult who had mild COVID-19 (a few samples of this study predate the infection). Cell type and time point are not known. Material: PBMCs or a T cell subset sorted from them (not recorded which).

This CDR3 is CASSRDWKGTQYF. CDR3 coding DNA: TGTGCCAGCAGCCGGGACTGGAAGGGGACCCAGTACTTC. V usage is TRBV3-1 and J usage is TRBJ2-5, with D perhaps TRBD2 (6 bases). Looked up from germline, CDR1 is LGHDT and CDR2 is YNNKEL (reference sequence). V was clipped by 4 bases and J by 7 bases, with 13 bases between them. CDR3 length: 13 residues.